This TCR beta chain was captured by sequencing in a study of response to subunit inactivated influenza vaccine. V lost 0 bases, J lost 11 bases, and 12 bases lay in between. Germline V gene data show CDR1 as SGHRS and CDR2 as YFSETQ. This CDR3 has 13 residues. TCRdb reanalysed the RT-PCR reads using MiXCR and keeps one entry per CDR3 protein. Here the sample spans some 570,000 distinct CDR3 sequences, about 11% being singletons. This clonotype showed up many times. The sample also formed part of further work on T cells expressing NK-cell markers. As reported in that work: TCR beta cDNA was made by 5'RACE template switching with UMIs. Seven HCMV-seropositive donors and one seronegative donor made up the eight sequenced donors. An anti-gamma-delta TCR antibody was added in several experiments. It restricted sorting to alpha-beta TCR-expressing T cells. Four of the donors also had these clonotypes leading their CD3+CD56-NKG2C+ fraction.

The sequences come from PBMCs from blood, collected on the day of vaccination. The source of this sequence is a man aged 50-60 years who received an inactivated influenza vaccine. The V and J genes are TRBV5-1 and TRBJ2-1; possible D gene TRBD1, 6 bases. CDR3 amino acids: CASSLEQGRKQFF. The CDR3 DNA sequence: TGCGCCAGCAGCTTGGAACAGGGTAGGAAGCAGTTCTTC.